The clone carrying this T cell receptor beta chain showed up just once. The data derive from a study of blood T cell repertoires in COVID-19. At the level of the study: Sites across the United States, Italy and Spain contributed samples from acute and convalescent COVID-19.

In the authors' methods: Amplification with reference gene primers provided the estimates of nucleated cell counts. The assay was immunoSEQ multiplex PCR, and TCRdb's table has in-frame clones only and misses some. That table gives V, J and clone size, and the DNA gave D and trimming. In the table there are some 150,000 clones, 85% to 90% of which are singletons. This CDR3 region has 15 residues. V dropped 6 bases and J dropped 1; count of bases not matched to a gene: 8. Germline values: CDR1 SQVTM, CDR2 ANQGSEA. Sample: peripheral blood. The clonotype comes from a woman aged 45-59 years with active or convalescent COVID-19. V and J are TRBV29-1 and TRBJ2-3; 9 nucleotides match TRBD2. The CDR3 DNA follows: TGCAGCGTGGGATACATAGCGGGAGGCACAGATACGCAGTATTTT. Translated: CSVGYIAGGTDTQYF.